One T cell receptor (beta chain) is described in this entry. The target antigen is unknown. Repertoires were generated with immunoSEQ multiplex PCR, while TCRdb's copy carries only in-frame clones and drops some. The data show 200,000 to 250,000 clones, 70% to 90% seen once. This specimen comes from a study of cytomegalovirus exposure and HLA in healthy donors. Study at large: It was reported in a later analysis that the 100 to 150 validation repertoires used the same platform as the approximately 600 first-cohort repertoires. Study results and limitations: The authors confirmed in vitro that three CMV-associated chains were specific for CMV antigens. Investigators reported 164 TCR beta chains as tied to cytomegalovirus.

Germline V gene data show CDR1 as LNHNV and CDR2 as YYDKDF (reference sequence). Trimming removed 1 base at V and 0 bases at J, with 9 bases between. CDR3 length: 15 amino acids. The approximately 120-subject validation cohort, separate from the approximately 670-subject first cohort, included the donors. The specimen was PBMCs. The origin of this receptor is a woman between 18 and 29 years old in good health and CMV-seronegative. The V gene is TRBV15, the J gene TRBJ1-1; a weak D match, TRBD1 (5 bases). In nucleotides, the CDR3 is TGTGCCACCAGCAGAGTGGGGGGGGTGAACACTGAAGCTTTCTTT. Amino acids: CATSRVGGVNTEAFF.